This T cell receptor (beta chain) was observed in a study of cytomegalovirus exposure and HLA in healthy donors. General study points: HLA allele associations emerged for roughly 17,000 TCR beta sequences in a later analysis, at 0.05 false discovery rate.

Donors consisted of healthy bone marrow donors. Donors sampled were nominally healthy, though unrecorded immune exposures were likely. CDR3 length: 11 residues. CDR1 is SEHNR and CDR2 is FQNEAQ in the germline V gene (reference sequence). On this clone: Its specificity is unknown. One junction end disagrees with the germline gene, perhaps due to a read error.

The PCR used 60 Vbeta and 13 Jbeta primers. The protocol was immunoSEQ multiplex PCR, while the TCRdb copy is restricted to in-frame clones and leaves out a portion. The sample gives some 250,000 clones, 82% of which show up once; over 5% is in the top ten. Sequencing was carried out using PBMCs. This chain links TRBV7-9 with TRBJ1-1; 9 bases fit TRBD1. The TCR was taken from a woman aged 40 to 50 in good health and CMV-seropositive. CDR3 residues: CSSSQGQGAFF. DNA for the CDR3: TGTTCCAGCAGCCAAGGACAGGGGGCTTTCTTT.